Listed below are T cell receptor beta chains from one sample, sequenced in a study of shared clonotypes between healthy human individuals. Here immunoSEQ multiplex PCR was the method, and the copy in TCRdb shows in-frame clones only, minus some. The sample lists some 1.1 million clones, 70% to 85% occurring once. Sample: memory CD4+ T cells from PBMCs. The receptors were gathered from a young man in good health. Some clones in this sample may be carry-over from other donors' samples. CDR3s include the opening cysteine and the closing phenylalanine or tryptophan. The D gene is left open where the match is weak. Where a row states a size, it is once, few, many or the class of an expanded clone; other rows omit it.

clone size: .
D gene: .
V gene: TRBV7-8
J gene: TRBJ2-7
CDR3 protein: CASSLVGQVKYEQYF
CDR3 DNA: TGTGCCAGCAGCTTAGTCGGGCAGGTGAAATACGAGCAGTACTTC

clone size: .
D gene: .
V gene: TRBV5-1
J gene: TRBJ2-3
CDR3 protein: CASSTNRPGADTQYF
CDR3 DNA: TGCGCCAGCAGCACAAACCGGCCGGGGGCAGATACGCAGTATTTT

clone size: .
D gene: .
V gene: TRBV6-4
J gene: TRBJ2-5
CDR3 protein: CASSDSTRKTQYF
CDR3 DNA: TGTGCCAGCAGTGACTCCACGAGGAAGACCCAGTACTTC

clone size: .
D gene: .
V gene: TRBV28
J gene: TRBJ2-1
CDR3 protein: CASSPLRDRSYNEQFF
CDR3 DNA: TGTGCCAGCAGTCCCTTGCGGGATCGGTCCTACAATGAGCAGTTCTTC

clone size: .
D gene: TRBD2
V gene: TRBV9
J gene: TRBJ2-2
CDR3 protein: CASSGGTSGTGELFF
CDR3 DNA: TGTGCCAGCAGCGGGGGGACTAGCGGGACCGGGGAGCTGTTTTTT

clone size: .
D gene: .
V gene: TRBV5-1
J gene: TRBJ2-2
CDR3 protein: CASSFGTGELFF
CDR3 DNA: TGCGCCAGCAGCTTCGGCACCGGGGAGCTGTTTTTT

clone size: few
D gene: TRBD1
V gene: TRBV14
J gene: TRBJ1-2
CDR3 protein: CASSQVTGGNGYTF
CDR3 DNA: TGTGCCAGCAGCCAGGTTACAGGGGGCAATGGCTACACCTTC

clone size: .
D gene: .
V gene: TRBV6-5
J gene: TRBJ2-7
CDR3 protein: CASRGKPHSYEQYF
CDR3 DNA: TGTGCCAGCAGGGGGAAGCCCCACTCCTACGAGCAGTACTTC

clone size: .
D gene: .
V gene: TRBV6-1
J gene: TRBJ1-2
CDR3 protein: CASSEVRNYGYTF
CDR3 DNA: TGTGCCAGCAGTGAAGTCAGGAACTATGGCTACACCTTC

clone size: .
D gene: TRBD1
V gene: TRBV5-6
J gene: TRBJ2-4
CDR3 protein: CASSRTGTNIQYF
CDR3 DNA: TGTGCCAGCAGCCGGACAGGGACAAACATTCAGTACTTC

clone size: .
D gene: TRBD1
V gene: TRBV9
J gene: TRBJ2-7
CDR3 protein: CASSVAPGTVSYEQYF
CDR3 DNA: TGTGCCAGCAGCGTAGCTCCAGGGACAGTCTCCTACGAGCAGTACTTC

clone size: .
D gene: .
V gene: TRBV7-2
J gene: TRBJ1-1
CDR3 protein: CASSLVWQDTEAFF
CDR3 DNA: TGTGCCAGCAGCTTAGTTTGGCAGGACACTGAAGCTTTCTTT

clone size: .
D gene: .
V gene: TRBV28
J gene: TRBJ1-4
CDR3 protein: CASRPGTSFEKLFF
CDR3 DNA: TGTGCCAGCAGGCCCGGGACAAGTTTCGAAAAACTGTTTTTT

clone size: .
D gene: TRBD1
V gene: TRBV4-2
J gene: TRBJ1-4
CDR3 protein: CASSRGGQVLQNEKLFF
CDR3 DNA: TGTGCCAGCAGCCGGGGGGGACAGGTTCTTCAAAATGAAAAACTGTTTTTT

clone size: .
D gene: TRBD2
V gene: TRBV2
J gene: TRBJ2-7
CDR3 protein: CASSGTGRAGEQYF
CDR3 DNA: TGTGCCAGCAGTGGGACGGGGAGGGCAGGAGAGCAGTACTTC

clone size: .
D gene: .
V gene: TRBV30
J gene: TRBJ1-4
CDR3 protein: CAWSVTRGFNEKLFF
CDR3 DNA: TGTGCCTGGAGCGTCACACGGGGTTTTAATGAAAAACTGTTTTTT

clone size: .
D gene: TRBD1
V gene: TRBV19
J gene: TRBJ1-3
CDR3 protein: CASSIQTGSGNTIYF
CDR3 DNA: TGTGCCAGTAGTATTCAGACAGGGTCTGGAAACACCATATATTTT

clone size: .
D gene: .
V gene: TRBV7-9
J gene: TRBJ1-1
CDR3 protein: CASSPSLTGRTEAFF
CDR3 DNA: TGTGCCAGCAGCCCCTCCTTAACGGGAAGAACTGAAGCTTTCTTT

clone size: .
D gene: .
V gene: TRBV9
J gene: TRBJ2-1
CDR3 protein: CASSVGGVRDMTYNEQFF
CDR3 DNA: TGTGCCAGCAGCGTAGGGGGCGTGAGGGATATGACCTACAATGAGCAGTTCTTC

clone size: .
D gene: .
V gene: TRBV28
J gene: TRBJ2-2
CDR3 protein: CATSSVNTGELFF
CDR3 DNA: TGTGCCACGTCTTCGGTGAACACCGGGGAGCTGTTTTTT

clone size: many
D gene: .
V gene: TRBV5-6
J gene: TRBJ2-1
CDR3 protein: CASSLFTQKAEQFF
CDR3 DNA: TGTGCCAGCAGCTTGTTTACCCAAAAGGCTGAGCAGTTCTTC

clone size: .
D gene: TRBD1
V gene: TRBV15
J gene: TRBJ2-2
CDR3 protein: CATSRGQGVTGELFF
CDR3 DNA: TGTGCCACCAGCAGAGGACAGGGCGTCACCGGGGAGCTGTTTTTT

clone size: .
D gene: .
V gene: TRBV28
J gene: TRBJ1-2
CDR3 protein: CATAGLFNGYTF
CDR3 DNA: TGTGCCACCGCGGGACTTTTCAATGGCTACACCTTC

clone size: few
D gene: TRBD2
V gene: TRBV11-2
J gene: TRBJ2-1
CDR3 protein: CASSAGTRPNEQFF
CDR3 DNA: TGTGCCAGCAGCGCTGGGACTAGACCCAATGAGCAGTTCTTC

clone size: .
D gene: .
V gene: TRBV29-1
J gene: TRBJ2-3
CDR3 protein: CSVGATGDTQYF
CDR3 DNA: TGCAGCGTAGGGGCGACTGGTGATACGCAGTATTTT

clone size: .
D gene: .
V gene: TRBV4-1
J gene: TRBJ1-2
CDR3 protein: CASSQDKAQQDGPNYGYTF
CDR3 DNA: TGCGCCAGCAGCCAAGACAAAGCCCAGCAGGACGGACCCAACTATGGCTACACCTTC

clone size: once
D gene: TRBD2
V gene: TRBV5-1
J gene: TRBJ2-1
CDR3 protein: CASSLAGQSYNEQFF
CDR3 DNA: TGCGCCAGCAGTCTAGCGGGACAGTCCTACAATGAGCAGTTCTTC

clone size: .
D gene: .
V gene: TRBV27
J gene: TRBJ2-1
CDR3 protein: CASSYPRMGGQIGNEQFF
CDR3 DNA: TGTGCCAGCAGCTACCCCCGTATGGGGGGACAAATTGGGAATGAGCAGTTCTTC

clone size: .
D gene: TRBD1
V gene: TRBV5-1
J gene: TRBJ2-7
CDR3 protein: CASSSLRGTGFYEQYF
CDR3 DNA: TGCGCCAGCAGCTCCCTACGCGGGACAGGCTTCTACGAGCAGTACTTC

clone size: few
D gene: .
V gene: TRBV10-3
J gene: TRBJ1-5
CDR3 protein: CAIGPDGSNQPQHF
CDR3 DNA: TGTGCCATCGGACCCGACGGGAGCAATCAGCCCCAGCATTTT

clone size: few
D gene: .
V gene: TRBV7-6
J gene: TRBJ2-1
CDR3 protein: CASSSFVTATLYNEQFF
CDR3 DNA: TGTGCCAGCAGCTCCTTCGTAACCGCCACGCTATACAATGAGCAGTTCTTC

clone size: .
D gene: .
V gene: TRBV28
J gene: TRBJ2-2
CDR3 protein: CASRHSPRGLGYTGELFF
CDR3 DNA: TGTGCCAGCAGACACTCACCCCGGGGCCTCGGATATACCGGGGAGCTGTTTTTT

clone size: once
D gene: .
V gene: TRBV5-6
J gene: TRBJ2-1
CDR3 protein: CASSLEPGGLYNEQFF
CDR3 DNA: TGTGCCAGCAGCTTGGAACCGGGGGGCCTGTACAATGAGCAGTTCTTC

clone size: .
D gene: .
V gene: TRBV7-2
J gene: TRBJ2-6
CDR3 protein: CASSPRVASGANVLTF
CDR3 DNA: TGTGCCAGCAGCCCAAGGGTGGCCTCTGGGGCCAACGTCCTGACTTTC

clone size: .
D gene: .
V gene: TRBV6-1
J gene: TRBJ2-1
CDR3 protein: CASSTESYNEQFF
CDR3 DNA: TGTGCCAGCTCTACAGAGTCCTACAATGAGCAGTTCTTC